The entry below describes one TCR beta chain. The antigen is undetermined. This CDR3 region has 14 residues. Germline CDR1 is MNHEY and CDR2 is SVGAGI. With 8 bases clipped from V and 8 bases from J, the junction kept 12 bases outside the gene matches. TRB was amplified from approximately 250-500 ng of blood genomic DNA. Multiplex PCR with BIOMED2 TRB-A/B primer pools amplified TRB rearrangements. One entry per CDR3 protein, called by TCRdb with MiXCR from the multiplex PCR reads. This sample has about 20,000 distinct CDR3 sequences, with just under 30% found just once. The data derive from a study of T and B cells in COVID-19 patients. Study-wide findings and caveats: Active COVID-19 showed highly clonal TRB repertoires; recovery showed diversity and richness above healthy donors.

Specimen: blood. The gene calls are TRBV6-5 and TRBJ1-2; 9 nucleotides align to TRBD1. The sequence came from a human donor who had recovered from COVID-19. CDR3 amino acids: CASANTGTGKGYTF. As DNA, the CDR3 is TGTGCCAGCGCCAATACCGGGACAGGGAAAGGCTACACCTTC.